This TCR beta chain was captured by sequencing in a study of PD-L1 blockade in urothelial cancer (dated by TCRdb to about 2017). About the full investigation: Every patient began therapy around 2014 and was given atezolizumab 1,200 mg intravenously every 3 weeks. Twenty-five of 29 patients were males with bladder-origin urothelial cancer, and 18 of 29 reported a prior smoking history. An ECOG performance status of 0 or 1 was recorded for the patients, and 0 to 3 prior chemotherapy regimens had been received by the patients. Blood samples were analyzed at 3 weeks after treatment start (second dose) and at 6 weeks after treatment start. Blood samples gave median yields of around 140,000 T cells and some 80,000 unique TCRs, along with a median clonality of about 0.084. The study, an exploratory multi-omic analysis, examined somatic, immune and clinical correlates of response to PD-L1 blockade with atezolizumab in urothelial cancer. Pretreatment tumor samples, along with matched peripheral blood collected serially before and after atezolizumab treatment, underwent TCR sequencing. Progression-free survival longer than 6 months counted as durable clinical benefit, and TCR features were additionally tested against both progression-free and overall survival. In the same patients, whole exome sequencing and RNA sequencing of pretreatment tumors were performed in addition to TCR sequencing. Durable clinical benefit was achieved by nine patients and was not achieved by 20 patients. Approximately 29 patients had pretreatment blood TCR-seq, 24 had at least one posttreatment blood collection, and 24 had tumor TCR-seq.

Concerning this clone: Its specific antigen is unknown. Base qualities are missing; no much larger clone stands one base away.

The CDR3, cysteine through phenylalanine, is 13 amino acids long. CDR3 DNA only is kept here, 39 bases in frame from base 1. V ends up 10 bases short and J 12 bases short, with an unmatched junction base count of 11. CDR1 and CDR2 (MDHEN, SYDVKM) derive from the germline V gene. Each PCR received spiked-in synthetic TCR analog templates so that absolute template abundance could be estimated from read counts. The immunoSEQ assay was used to amplify TCRbeta CDR3 regions from genomic DNA with bias-controlled V and J gene primers. Sequencing of rearranged TCRbeta segments was done at approximately 20X coverage. In the source study's methods: Clustering was used to correct sequencing errors, and CDR3s were annotated against IMGT so that V, D and J genes could be assigned. Out-of-frame and stop-codon sequences were excluded, and only productive TCRbeta rearrangements were used in downstream analyses. Clonality was calculated as one minus the Shannon entropy normalized by the log of the number of unique productive sequences. Clones differing between time points or between blood and tumor were identified using Fisher's exact test with Benjamini-Hochberg correction, with an adjusted p below 0.01 applied as the threshold. Entries here come from immuneACCESS through TCRdb and include only in-frame sequences with V and J called. Some clones fail to appear in such tables; in the studies checked, an unresolved V gene covers under half of the shortfall, and the cause of the remainder is unknown. That table gives V, J and clone size, and the DNA gave D and trimming. The sample contains more than 35,000 clones, approximately 78% of them found a single time. Around 3.1% of the sample goes to the ten largest clones.

What the study reported, not specific to this receptor: Because the sample size was small (n of about 29) and many exploratory analyses were performed, the results are intended to be hypothesis-generating. Improved progression-free and overall survival was found to be associated with pretreatment peripheral blood TCR clonality below the median. At 3 weeks after the start of treatment, tumor-associated TCR clones in peripheral blood had expanded more in patients with durable benefit (n ≈ 20, p = 0.022).

A total of some 30 patients with locally advanced or metastatic urothelial carcinoma, treated at Memorial Sloan Kettering on a trial protocol, made up the cohort. Peripheral blood mononuclear cells were collected pretreatment and during treatment, with between 1 and 8 total time points obtained per patient. The Qiagen DNeasy Blood extraction kit was used to purify genomic DNA from total PBMCs and tumor samples. PBMCs were collected pretreatment and during treatment and were isolated and stored as previously described. The source of this sequence is a man between 65 and 85 years old with urothelial cancer. The sample was PBMCs, taken around atezolizumab (anti-PD-L1) treatment. The rearrangement joined TRBV28 to TRBJ2-7; 14 nucleotides in the junction match TRBD2. The nucleotide sequence reads as follows: TGTGCCACCGGGACTAGCGGGAGCTTTGGTCTGTACTTC. Translated, this gives CATGTSGSFGLYF.